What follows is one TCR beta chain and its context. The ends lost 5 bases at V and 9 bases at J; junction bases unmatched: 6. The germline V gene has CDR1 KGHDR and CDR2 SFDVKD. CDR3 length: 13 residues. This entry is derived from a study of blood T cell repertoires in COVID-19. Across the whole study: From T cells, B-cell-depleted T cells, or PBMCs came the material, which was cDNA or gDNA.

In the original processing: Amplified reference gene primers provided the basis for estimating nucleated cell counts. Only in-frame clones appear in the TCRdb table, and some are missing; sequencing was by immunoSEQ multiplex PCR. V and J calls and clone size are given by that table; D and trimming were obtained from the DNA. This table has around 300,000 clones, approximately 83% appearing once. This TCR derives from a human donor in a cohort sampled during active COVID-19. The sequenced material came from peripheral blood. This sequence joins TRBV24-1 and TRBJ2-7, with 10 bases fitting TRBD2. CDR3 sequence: CATSVAGGSVQYF. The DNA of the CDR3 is TGTGCCACCAGTGTAGCGGGAGGATCCGTGCAGTACTTC.